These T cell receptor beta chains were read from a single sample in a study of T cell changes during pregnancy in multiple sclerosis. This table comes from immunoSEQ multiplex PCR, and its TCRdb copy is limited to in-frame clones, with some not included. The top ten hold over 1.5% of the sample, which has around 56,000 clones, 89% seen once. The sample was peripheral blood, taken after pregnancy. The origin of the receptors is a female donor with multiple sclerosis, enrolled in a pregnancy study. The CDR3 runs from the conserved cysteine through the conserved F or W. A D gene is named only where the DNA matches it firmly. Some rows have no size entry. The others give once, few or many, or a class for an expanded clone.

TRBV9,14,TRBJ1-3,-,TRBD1,TGTGCCAGCAGCGCTCAGGGGGTCGGAAACACCATATATTTT,CASSAQGVGNTIYF
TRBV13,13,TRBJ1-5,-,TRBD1,TGTGCCAGCAGTTCAGGGGGCTGGGGGCCCCAGCATTTT,CASSSGGWGPQHF
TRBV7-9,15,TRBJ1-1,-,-,TGTGCCAGCAGCTTACGCGGCCTACAGAACACTGAAGCTTTCTTT,CASSLRGLQNTEAFF
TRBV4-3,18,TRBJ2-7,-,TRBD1,TGCGCCAGCAGCCAAGAAGGAGGATTCCCGGGACAGAACTACGAGCAGTACTTC,CASSQEGGFPGQNYEQYF
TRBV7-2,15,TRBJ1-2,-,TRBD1,TGTGCCAGCAGCGACATGACAGGGCTTAACTATGGCTACACCTTC,CASSDMTGLNYGYTF
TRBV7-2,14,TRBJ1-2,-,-,TGTGCCAGCAGCCCGAGGCGGGAGGCCTATGGCTACACCTTC,CASSPRREAYGYTF
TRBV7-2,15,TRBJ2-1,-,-,TGTGCCAGCAGCTTAGGGGGGGGGCATTTGTATCCGCAGTTCTTC,CASSLGGGHLYPQFF
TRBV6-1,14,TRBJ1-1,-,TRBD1,TGTGCCAGCACTCTCTCGACAGGGGGAGCTGAAGCTTTCTTT,CASTLSTGGAEAFF
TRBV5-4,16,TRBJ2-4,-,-,TGTGCCAGCAGCTTGGCGGAGGGTAGAGCCAAAAACATTCAGTACTTC,CASSLAEGRAKNIQYF
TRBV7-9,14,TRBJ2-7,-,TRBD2,TGTGCCAGCAGCAGGGAGGGGTCGGTCTACGAGCAGTACTTC,CASSREGSVYEQYF
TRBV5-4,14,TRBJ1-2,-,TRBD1,TGTGCCAGCAGCCAGGACAGGGGGTTCTATGGCTACACCTTC,CASSQDRGFYGYTF
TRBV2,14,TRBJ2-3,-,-,TGTGCCAGCAGTGAATGGGCCTCCCCGGATACGCAGTATTTT,CASSEWASPDTQYF
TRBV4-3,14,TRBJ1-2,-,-,TGCGCCAGCAGCCTTCGAAAGGGGGACTATGGCTACACCTTC,CASSLRKGDYGYTF
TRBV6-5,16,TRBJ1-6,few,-,TGTGCCAGCAGTTACTCCGGACTCATTGGGGATTCACCCCTCCACTTT,CASSYSGLIGDSPLHF
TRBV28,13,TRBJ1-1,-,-,TGTGCCAGCAGTTTAGTGGGGGCTGGTGAAGCTTTCTTT,CASSLVGAGEAFF
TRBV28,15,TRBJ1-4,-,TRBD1,TGTGCCAGCAGTTTACCCGGGACAGGTTTTGAAAAACTGTTTTTT,CASSLPGTGFEKLFF
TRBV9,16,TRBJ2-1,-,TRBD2,TGTGCCAGCAGCGCCCGACGGGCGGGGGGGCGGAATGAGCAGTTCTTC,CASSARRAGGRNEQFF
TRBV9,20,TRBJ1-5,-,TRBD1,TGTGCCAGCAGCGTTCGCCTCGGGACAGGGGAGACGTATAGCAATCAGCCCCAGCATTTT,CASSVRLGTGETYSNQPQHF
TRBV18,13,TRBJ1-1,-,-,TGTGCCAGCTCACCTCAGGGGAATACTGAAGCTTTCTTT,CASSPQGNTEAFF
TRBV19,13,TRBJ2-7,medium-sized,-,TGTGCCACCTCGGCAGGGGACATATACGAGCAGTACTTC,CATSAGDIYEQYF
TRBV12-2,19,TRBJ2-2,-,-,TGTGCAAGTCGCTTATCAGGGACTAGCGGGGCTACTCGGGCCGGGGAGCTGTTTTTT,CASRLSGTSGATRAGELFF
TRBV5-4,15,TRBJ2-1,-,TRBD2,TGTGCCAGCAGCACTAGCGGGTTACCCTACAATGAGCAGTTCTTC,CASSTSGLPYNEQFF
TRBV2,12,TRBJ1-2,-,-,TGTGCCAGCAGTCTCCCACGGGAGCAGTCCACCTTC,CASSLPREQSTF
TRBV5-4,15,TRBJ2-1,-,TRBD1,TGTGCCAGCAGCCTTGGACAGGGAGGCTACAATGAGCAGTTCTTC,CASSLGQGGYNEQFF
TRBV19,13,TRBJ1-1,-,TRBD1,TGTGCCAGTAGGACCGGGACAGGGATTTTAGCTTTCTTT,CASRTGTGILAFF
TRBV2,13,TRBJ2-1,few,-,TGTGCCAGCACCTACGACTCCTACAATGAGCAGTTCTTC,CASTYDSYNEQFF
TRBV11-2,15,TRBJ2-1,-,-,TGTGCCAGCAGCTTAGGTGTCGGTGCCTACAATGAGCAGTTCTTC,CASSLGVGAYNEQFF
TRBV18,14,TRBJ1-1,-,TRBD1,TGTGCCAGCTCACCTCAGGGACAGGGGCCTGAAGCTTTCTTT,CASSPQGQGPEAFF
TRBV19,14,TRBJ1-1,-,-,TGTGCCAGTAGTATAGACGCCCTAAACACTGAAGCTTTCTTT,CASSIDALNTEAFF